A single sample gave rise to the 30 T cell receptor beta chains below, sequenced in a study of regulatory T cells in long-lasting Graves disease. The authors built TCR beta libraries using iRepertoire HTBI primers and Arm-PCR of CDR3 regions. TCRdb re-derived calls from the multiplex PCR reads in MiXCR, one entry per CDR3 protein. The sample includes hundreds of thousands of distinct CDR3 sequences, about 20% of them seen just once. Stated time point: newly diagnosed GD, antithyroid drugs for less than 3 months. RNA isolated from PBMCs was used to make the TCR library. Sequencing was performed on peripheral blood mononuclear cells (PBMCs), taken at new diagnosis, from a patient treated with antithyroid drugs. The receptors were gathered from a female donor with Graves disease.

This clonotype was recorded at least ten times. V gene TRBV2 combines with J gene TRBJ1-1; D remains unclear. The V gene lost 7 bases and the J gene lost 11 bases, with 14 bases spanning the gap. The CDR3 contains 11 residues. Per germline, CDR1 SNHLY and CDR2 FYNNEI. CDR3 loop: CASTYTSGAFF. Here the CDR3 DNA reads TGTGCCAGCACCTACACCAGCGGGGCTTTCTTT.

Points on this clonotype: A far bigger clonotype differs at one base, so this is likely a read error. The genes are TRBV6-1 and TRBJ1-1; D remains ambiguous. The DNA end favors TRBJ2-3, so the J call may be wrong. CDR1 and CDR2 from the germline V gene are MNHNS and SASEGT. This CDR3 is built from 14 residues. The CDR3 DNA reads TGTGCCAGCAGTGCCCTCCTCGGCGCAGATACGCAGTATTTT. It specifies CASSALLGADTQYF.

The chain has TRBV28 and TRBJ2-7; 8 positions agree with TRBD2. Germline V gene lookup returns CDR1 MDHEN and CDR2 SYDVKM. This CDR3 is built from 14 residues. Germline trimming cut 4 bases from V and 5 bases from J; bases unmatched to any gene: 7. The CDR3 DNA sequence: TGTGCCAGCAGTTCAAGCGGGAGTAGCGACGAGCAGTACTTC. Translated, it gives CASSSSGSSDEQYF.

This chain connects TRBV19 to TRBJ2-7; 9 nucleotides line up with TRBD1. V lost 6 bases and J lost 0; bases outside the gene matches: 9. The CDR3 has 16 residues. From germline, CDR1 is LNHDA and CDR2 SQIVND (reference sequence). The CDR3 DNA reads as TGTGCCAGTAGCCTGGGTCGGACAGGGGCCTCCTACGAGCAGTACTTC. This sequence encodes CASSLGRTGASYEQYF.

This clonotype has at least ten counts. The gene calls are TRBV6-1 and TRBJ1-5, with D perhaps TRBD1 (5 bases). The CDR3 covers 16 residues. Trimming cost V 3 bases and J 0 bases, with 12 bases left between them. CDR1 MNHNS and CDR2 SASEGT come from the germline V gene. DNA for the CDR3: TGTGCCAGCAGTGATGGGGCACATTTTAGCAATCAGCCCCAGCATTTT. Translation gives CASSDGAHFSNQPQHF.

The V and J genes are TRBV19 and TRBJ2-2; the D call may be TRBD1 or TRBD2 (5 bases each). Germline lookup yields CDR1 LNHDA and CDR2 SQIVND (reference sequence). The CDR3 is made up of 12 amino acids. Trimming cost V 6 bases and J 6 bases, with 8 bases left between them. CDR3 nucleotide sequence: TGTGCCAGTAGAAGGGACCCCGGGGAGCTGTTTTTT. This encodes CASRRDPGELFF.

Concerning this clonotype itself: The junction does not match germline at one end; this may be a read error. The V and J genes are TRBV4-1 and TRBJ2-7; 9 bases are shared with TRBD2. This CDR3 has 16 residues. Looked up from germline, CDR1 is MGHRA and CDR2 is YSYEKL. Here the CDR3 reads CVSSPGLTSGAYEQYF. The CDR3 DNA sequence: TGCGTCAGCAGCCCGGGGTTGACTAGCGGCGCCTACGAGCAGTACTTC.

This clonotype was counted ten times or more. This chain connects TRBV30 to TRBJ2-5; D gene unclear. This CDR3 contains 16 residues. The V gene's germline CDR1 is GTSNPN and CDR2 SVGIG (reference sequence). The V gene lost 1 base and the J gene lost 1 base, with 16 bases spanning the gap. Written as DNA, the CDR3 is TGTGCCTGGAGTGGCGGCAGTCTTCCCCTCCAAGAGACCCAGTACTTC. Protein product: CAWSGGSLPLQETQYF.

This chain joins TRBV18 and TRBJ2-6, with D unresolved. Germline assignment: CDR1 KGHSH and CDR2 LQKENI. V lost 6 bases and J 0 bases, leaving 6 bases between the germline ends. This CDR3 has 14 amino acids. The CDR3 DNA is TGTGCCAGCTCCCGCAGCTCTGGGGCCAACGTCCTGACTTTC. Protein product: CASSRSSGANVLTF.

This chain links TRBV4-1 with TRBJ2-2; TRBD1 agrees at 7 bases. The CDR3 is 16 residues long. Looked up from germline, CDR1 is MGHRA and CDR2 is YSYEKL. Trimming cost V 1 base and J 4 bases; bases outside gene matches: 6. CDR3 coding DNA: TGCGCCAGCAGCCAAGTATCAGCAGGGGGCACCGGGGAGCTGTTTTTT. This encodes CASSQVSAGGTGELFF.

This clonotype came up many times. V gene TRBV2 combines with J gene TRBJ2-2, with D hard to call. Trimming cost V 2 bases and J 5 bases, with 12 bases left between them. The CDR3 extends over 15 amino acids. CDR1 is SNHLY, CDR2 FYNNEI, per germline. CDR3 amino acids: CASSEQAGRTGELFF. The CDR3 region has the DNA TGTGCCAGCAGTGAACAGGCAGGTCGTACCGGGGAGCTGTTTTTT.

The gene calls are TRBV20-1 and TRBJ2-7, with 11 nucleotides matching TRBD2. Per germline, CDR1 DFQATT and CDR2 SNEGSKA (reference sequence). CDR3 length: 17 amino acids. Germline trimming cut 5 bases from V and 6 bases from J; bases unmatched to any gene: 18. The CDR3 nucleotides are TGCAGTGCTCGGATACTAGCGGGAGTGAGTGGGGGGGGCGAGCAGTACTTC. Translating it yields CSARILAGVSGGGEQYF.

The chain is built from TRBV11-3 and TRBJ2-1, with D maybe TRBD1 (6 bases). Germline CDR1 is SGHNT and CDR2 is YENEEA. This CDR3 is built from 15 residues. V lost 1 base, J lost 10 bases, and 17 bases lay in between. CDR3 DNA sequence: TGTGCCAGCAGCTTAGTTGGCGGCAGAACAGGGGAGCAGTTCTTC. Amino acids: CASSLVGGRTGEQFF.

This clonotype was detected many times. The chain uses TRBV25-1 and TRBJ1-4, with no clear D. CDR1 is MGHDK, CDR2 SYGVNS, per germline. V lost 5 bases to trimming and J lost 7 bases, with 17 bases between them. This CDR3 region has 15 residues. The CDR3 DNA reads as TGTGCCAGCAGTCCCCGGACTGCGGGGAGTGAAAAACTGTTTTTT. Protein: CASSPRTAGSEKLFF.

With respect to this clonotype: A far larger clone is one nucleotide away, so this likely arose from a read error. The chain carries TRBV27 and TRBJ2-7; no clear D. The CDR3 totals 15 residues. V lost 6 bases and J 5 bases, leaving 20 bases between the germline ends. The germline V gene has CDR1 MNHEY and CDR2 SMNVEV (reference sequence). CDR3 loop: CASSLIPAPGDEQYF. The CDR3 bases are TGTGCCAGCAGCTTAATACCAGCGCCAGGCGACGAGCAGTACTTC.

The chain's CDR3 is CASSPIGQGAGANVLTF. For the CDR3, the DNA is TGTGCCAGCTCACCAATAGGACAGGGCGCTGGGGCCAACGTCCTGACTTTC. The V gene is TRBV18, the J gene TRBJ2-6; the match to TRBD1 covers 8 bases. Germline lookup yields CDR1 KGHSH and CDR2 LQKENI. This CDR3 has 17 amino acids. The ends lost 2 bases at V and 2 bases at J; junction bases unmatched: 5.

The chain carries TRBV5-1 and TRBJ1-1; D gene unclear. The J call is uncertain, as TRBJ2-3 better fits the DNA end. The CDR3 sequence is 15 residues long. Germline lookup yields CDR1 SGHRS and CDR2 YFSETQ. The CDR3 nucleotides read TGCGCCAGCAGCTTGATGGTTCATAGTCGGGATACGCAGTATTTT. Amino acids: CASSLMVHSRDTQYF.

This clonotype was recorded at least ten times. This rearrangement joins TRBV9 to TRBJ2-7; no reliable D call. Trimming took off 0 bases at V and 1 base at J, with 8 bases between the two ends. Per the germline V gene, CDR1 is SGDLS and CDR2 is YYNGEE. The CDR3 is 14 amino acids. This CDR3 is CASSVDGVSYEQYF. The CDR3 coding sequence is TGTGCCAGCAGCGTAGACGGCGTGTCCTACGAGCAGTACTTC.

This clonotype has just a few counts. This chain uses TRBV6-2 or TRBV6-3 with TRBJ2-7; unclear D gene. Germline loops: CDR1 MNHEY, CDR2 SVGEGT. Trimming removed 6 bases from V and 4 bases from J, with 10 bases in between. This CDR3 is 12 amino acids long. In DNA form, the CDR3 reads TGTGCCAGCAGCACAAGTGGGTACGAGCAGTACTTC. Amino acids: CASSTSGYEQYF.

In its sample, this clonotype was seen many times. This chain joins TRBV24-1 and TRBJ1-2; no reliable D call. The V end was cut by 3 bases, the J end by 7 bases, with 11 bases between. Looked up from germline, CDR1 is KGHDR and CDR2 is SFDVKD. The CDR3 consists of 13 residues. CDR3 sequence reads: CATSDLPNGGYTF. As DNA, the CDR3 is TGTGCCACCAGTGATCTCCCCAACGGTGGCTACACCTTC.

Ten or more counts support this clonotype. This rearrangement joins TRBV9 to TRBJ1-1; D possibly corresponds to TRBD1 (5 bases). Per the germline V gene, CDR1 is SGDLS and CDR2 is YYNGEE. Trimming cost V 1 base and J 7 bases, with 11 bases left between them. The CDR3 has 13 amino acids. CDR3 sequence: CASSVSSGIEAFF. As DNA, the CDR3 is TGTGCCAGCAGCGTATCGTCAGGGATTGAAGCTTTCTTT.

This clonotype was seen ten or more times. The chain carries TRBV18 and TRBJ2-3, with D uncertain. The V end was cut by 1 base, the J end by 4 bases, with 3 bases between. The CDR3 is 12 amino acids. Germline V gene data show CDR1 as KGHSH and CDR2 as LQKENI. The CDR3 protein is CASSPRADTQYF. The CDR3, as DNA: TGTGCCAGCTCACCACGCGCAGATACGCAGTATTTT.

This clonotype was seen many times. V usage is TRBV3-1 and J usage is TRBJ1-1; 7 positions agree with TRBD1. Trimming cost V 0 bases and J 3 bases; bases outside gene matches: 13. The germline gives CDR1 LGHDT, CDR2 YNNKEL (reference sequence). The CDR3 spans 18 residues. CDR3 DNA sequence: TGTGCCAGCAGCCAAGATGCCAAACACAGGGGAAGGTACACTGAAGCTTTCTTT. It translates to CASSQDAKHRGRYTEAFF.

This clonotype was recorded at least ten times. This rearrangement joins TRBV12-3 or TRBV12-4 to TRBJ2-1; perhaps D is TRBD1 or TRBD2 (5 bases each). The CDR3 has 13 amino acids. The V end lost 3 bases, the J end lost 8 bases, and 11 bases lay between the germline ends. CDR3 amino acids: CASSLKGPDEQFF. CDR3 nucleotides: TGTGCCAGCAGTTTGAAGGGACCGGATGAGCAGTTCTTC.

This clonotype was picked up many times. The chain has TRBV18 and TRBJ1-3; no firm D call. Deletions cut 0 bases from V and 10 bases from J, with 16 bases between. The V gene's germline CDR1 is KGHSH and CDR2 LQKENI. This CDR3 spans 15 amino acids. CDR3 region: CASSPPRSGGVTIYF. As DNA, the CDR3 is TGTGCCAGCTCACCACCCCGTAGTGGCGGGGTAACCATATATTTT.

In its sample, this clonotype was seen many times. The rearrangement links TRBV5-1 to TRBJ2-7; 8 nucleotides agree with TRBD1. Germline trimming cut 3 bases from V and 7 bases from J; bases unmatched to any gene: 15. The CDR3 sequence is 16 residues long. Germline V gene lookup returns CDR1 SGHRS and CDR2 YFSETQ. Written as DNA, the CDR3 is TGCGCCAGCAGCTACGGACAGGGCCGAGGACTGGGGGAGCAGTACTTC. This translates into CASSYGQGRGLGEQYF. Filled out from reference TRBV5-1 and TRBJ2-7, the complete variable domain reads KAGVTQTPRYLIKTRGQQVTLSCSPISGHRSVSWYQQTPGQGLQFLFEYFSETQRNKGNFPGRFSGRQFSNSRSEMNVSTLELGDSALYLCASSYGQGRGLGEQYFGPGTRLTVT.

The gene calls are TRBV5-4 and TRBJ1-1; TRBD1 matches 9 bases. Germline V gene lookup returns CDR1 SGHNT and CDR2 YYREEE (reference sequence). J gave up 0 bases and V 2 bases, and 5 bases lay outside the gene matches. The CDR3 extends over 16 amino acids. In nucleotides, the CDR3 is TGTGCCAGCAGCTTACCGGACAGGGGAATGAACACTGAAGCTTTCTTT. It encodes CASSLPDRGMNTEAFF.

In its sample, this clonotype was seen many times. This rearrangement joins TRBV28 to TRBJ2-2, with D uncertain. The CDR3 has 15 amino acids. Germline V gene data show CDR1 as MDHEN and CDR2 as SYDVKM. Between the trimmed V and J ends, which lost 1 base and 3 bases, there was a span of 9 bases. This CDR3 reads CASSLSSYDTGELFF. DNA for the CDR3: TGTGCCAGCAGTTTATCTTCCTACGACACCGGGGAGCTGTTTTTT.

The V gene is TRBV7-9, the J gene TRBJ1-2; 8 nucleotides line up with TRBD1. With 5 bases clipped from V and 4 bases from J, the junction kept 6 bases outside the gene matches. The CDR3 has 14 amino acids. CDR1 and CDR2 from the germline V gene are SEHNR and FQNEAQ (reference sequence). The CDR3 DNA reads as TGTGCCAGCAGCGGCCCCGGGACAGGCTATGGCTACACCTTC. Translation gives CASSGPGTGYGYTF.

This clonotype was counted at least ten times. The chain links TRBV12-3 or TRBV12-4 to TRBJ2-3, with D possibly TRBD2 on 5 matching bases. V was clipped by 3 bases and J by 2 bases, with 9 bases between them. The CDR3 loop spans 14 amino acids. CDR3 sequence (DNA): TGTGCCAGCAGTTTCGGGATGATCACAGATACGCAGTATTTT. This codes for CASSFGMITDTQYF.